This T cell receptor beta chain was retrieved from a study of T cells in Graves' hyperthyroidism and ophthalmopathy (dated by TCRdb to about 2019). A note on the overall study: TCR V-J signatures able to tell the groups apart were searched for in a discovery cohort of more than 90 patients, of whom over 40 had Graves' ophthalmopathy and roughly 59 had stable Graves' hyperthyroidism. In addition, the study compared T-cell repertoires in thyroid tissue and in blood from about 6 Graves' hyperthyroidism patients. The paper describes TCR Vbeta CDR3 sequencing of around 130 peripheral blood samples, made up of 40 to 45 ophthalmopathy patients, around 78 hyperthyroidism patients and approximately 17 progressor patients. The roughly 91 discovery patients were randomly divided into training and test sets at a 7:3 ratio. Following sampling, methimazole starting at 30 mg daily was given to hyperthyroidism patients, and high-dose intravenous methylprednisolone was given to ophthalmopathy patients. Whether ophthalmopathy could be predicted prospectively was tested in an independent validation cohort made up of roughly 19 hyperthyroidism patients plus 17 patients who later progressed to ophthalmopathy.

Comments on this clonotype: Its recognized antigen is unknown. Nothing much larger sits one base from this clone, and base qualities are not available.

Based on the germline V gene (reference sequence), the CDR1 and CDR2 sequences are DFQATT and SNEGSKA. The CDR3 holds 13 amino acids from the cysteine to the phenylalanine. The entry retains the CDR3 DNA only, 39 bases that are in frame from base 1. Stable Graves' hyperthyroidism was defined as the absence of progression to ophthalmopathy over 18 months of follow-up. Hyperthyroidism patients were newly diagnosed, with disease duration under 2 months, and aged 18 to 65 years. Patients with uncontrolled infections, other autoimmune diseases, pregnancy or lactation were excluded. Clinical symptoms, serum thyroxine and TRAb, thyroid ultrasound, and orbital computed tomography formed the basis for the diagnoses. Total RNA was extracted using Trizol reagent, and RNA quality was assessed on an Agilent 2100 Bioanalyzer. The full study reports these points: Most expanded thyroid clonotypes (frequency above 0.001) were also detected in blood, suggesting blood repertoires may reflect thyroid immune responses. In cross-validation, a model built on a 13 V-J signature told ophthalmopathy apart from stable hyperthyroidism with approximately 90% sensitivity and approximately 81% specificity, and in testing the same model reached 80%/75%. In validation, the model predicted progression to ophthalmopathy a median of around 6.5 months before onset, with roughly 70% sensitivity and about 72% specificity. No statistical method was used to set the sample size in advance, and investigators knew the group allocation.

The TCR beta CDR3 regions were amplified from RNA transcripts. For the first round of RT-PCR on the TCR CDR3, the HTBI primer set was used together with the Qiagen OneStep RT-PCR kit. Libraries were constructed in a second round of multiplex PCR, after which size selection and purification were performed. The libraries were sequenced on an Illumina HiSeq2000 using paired-end 100 bp reads. In the authors' own workflow: SOAPnuke was used to process the raw data, throwing out any read that contained adapters or uncalled bases, had a mean Phred below 15, or lacked an exact constant-primer or identifier match. High-quality paired reads were merged with COPE v1.2.5, and unique nucleotide sequences were defined as clonotypes. MiTCR v1.1 was used to align the clonotypes against IMGT TRBV, TRBD and TRBJ reference segments. The analysis was restricted to V-J combinations with a frequency above 0.0001, which together covered 99.2% of the repertoires. A TCS score was defined as the ratio of F50 (clonal expansion) to E x V (chaos), with BLOSUM62-based TCRdist applied between CDR3 peptides within each V-J. Welch's t-statistics and random forest reduced just over 500 V-J features to roughly 13, which were used in a naive Bayes classifier (R e1071). TCRdb reanalyzed the raw reads on its own, using fastp at Q25 for trimming and MiXCR for clone calling, and kept in-frame beta chains. Every distinct CDR3 protein forms one entry, paired with its most common genes and DNA. The V and J calls shown here were made by TCRdb, not taken from the authors' results. Across this sample there are hundreds of thousands of distinct CDR3 sequences, with approximately 44% seen only once. Clones ranked in the top ten supply roughly 8.2% of the sample.

This sequence was found in a woman under 30 with Graves' hyperthyroidism. Donor details come from another sample of the same person, matched by shared clones. The source material was peripheral blood or thyroid tissue (not recorded which). The sequence is built from TRBV20-1 and TRBJ2-5; the D gene is unclear. The J call is in doubt because the DNA end fits TRBJ2-7 better. Here is the DNA: TGCAGTGCCCCGAAGGGATCCGCCTACGAGCAGTACTTC. Its protein reads: CSAPKGSAYEQYF.